The subject of this entry is one TCR beta chain. Antigen: not known. With UMIs, 5'RACE template switching was used to make TCR beta cDNA. From the 5' RACE reads, TCRdb lists one entry per CDR3 protein and no DNA. The ten top clones account for approximately 0.41%, within a sample of around 280,000 distinct CDR3 sequences. This specimen belongs to a study of T cells expressing NK-cell markers. Overall study: It was sorted CD3+CD56+NKG2C+, CD3+CD56+NKG2C- and CD3+CD56-NKG2C+ T cells that supplied the TCR beta repertoires.

The CDR3 sequence is 14 residues long. Germline CDR1 reads LNHDA; CDR2 reads SQIVND (reference sequence). Study-wide findings and caveats: For a handful of donors, these clonotypes were likewise the leading ones in the CD3+CD56-NKG2C+ fraction.

Sequenced: blood T cells: a sorted CD56 or NKG2C T cell subset, CD4+ or CD8+ T cells, or bulk PBMC T cells (not recorded which). This receptor was identified in a man aged 18 to 35 in good health. The chain recombines TRBV19 with TRBJ2-1. The CDR3: CASSIFSANNEQFF.